These T cell receptor beta chains were read from a single sample in a study of cytomegalovirus exposure and HLA in healthy donors. Produced via immunoSEQ multiplex PCR; TCRdb's table is partial and in-frame only. The table has fewer than 80,000 clones, over 95% seen once. Sequenced: PBMCs. The receptors stem from a woman between 18 and 30 years old in good health and CMV-seropositive. The CDR3 runs from the conserved cysteine through the conserved F or W. A D gene is named only where the DNA matches it firmly. Clone sizes are given selectively: once, few, many, or a class where the clone is expanded.

v_gene	d_gene	j_gene	abundance	CDR3nt	CDR3aa
TRBV11-3	-	TRBJ2-7	-	TGTGCCAGCAGCTTAGATCGAATGGGGACACCTTACGAGCAGTACTTC	CASSLDRMGTPYEQYF
TRBV7-2	TRBD2	TRBJ2-5	-	TGTGCCAGCAGCTTAGGACTAGCGGGAGGGGCCCAGTACTTC	CASSLGLAGGAQYF
TRBV23-1	-	TRBJ2-7	-	TGCGCCAGCAGCCCCATTTGCGGGCCGAAATTCTACGAGCAGTACTTC	CASSPICGPKFYEQYF
TRBV9	-	TRBJ2-3	-	TGTGCCAGCAGCGTAGAGGTCAGGTACACAGATACGCAGTATTTT	CASSVEVRYTDTQYF
TRBV29-1	TRBD1	TRBJ2-5	-	TGCAGCGTCGGACAGGCCTACCAAGAGACCCAGTACTTC	CSVGQAYQETQYF
TRBV7-3	-	TRBJ2-3	-	TGTGCCAGCAGCTTAACGGGGACTTCTCTTGGCACAGATACGCAGTATTTT	CASSLTGTSLGTDTQYF
TRBV19	-	TRBJ1-5	-	TGTGCCAGTAGTAGGAGTGAGGGCAATCAGCCCCAGCATTTT	CASSRSEGNQPQHF
TRBV4-2	-	TRBJ2-2	-	TGTGCCAGCAGCCAAGAGGGCTCGATGGCCGGGGAGCTGTTTTTT	CASSQEGSMAGELFF
TRBV19	TRBD2	TRBJ2-2	few	TGTGCCAGTAGTATAGATCTAAGCGGGACGAACACCGGGGAGCTGTTTTTT	CASSIDLSGTNTGELFF
TRBV5-4	-	TRBJ2-7	-	TGTGCCAGCAGTTTTTCGGTGGCGGGACGCCTGACCTACGAGCAGTACTTC	CASSFSVAGRLTYEQYF
TRBV18	TRBD2	TRBJ2-3	-	TGTGCCAGCTCAGCTCTAGCGGGAGATGTCACAGATACGCAGTATTTT	CASSALAGDVTDTQYF
TRBV11-3	TRBD2	TRBJ2-5	-	TGTGCCAGCAGCTTGGTAGCGGGAACACAGACCCAGTACTTC	CASSLVAGTQTQYF
TRBV5-1	-	TRBJ2-1	few	TGCGCCAGCAGCTTGGCCAGTGGGAGCAATGAGCAGTTCTTC	CASSLASGSNEQFF